Below, one T cell receptor (beta chain) is given with its context. Other DNA sequences in this specimen translate into the identical CDR3. The data are from a study of beta chain features in type 1 diabetes. The entirety of the isolated RNA underwent reverse transcription, so expressed TCRB transcripts were sequenced. Profiling relied on immunoSEQ multiplex PCR, and the TCRdb table lists in-frame clones only, not all of them. The table has 250,000 or so clones, over 65% seen once. Trimming stripped 6 bases from V and 4 bases from J, with 10 bases between. Germline CDR1 DFQATT, CDR2 SNEGSKA (reference sequence). CDR3 size: 11 residues.

The rearrangement joins TRBV20-1 to TRBJ2-7; tentatively, D is TRBD2 (6 bases). Sequenced sample: naive CD4+ T cells from blood. This TCR derives from a man aged 25-45 years in good health. The chain's CDR3 is CSAGRGYEQYF. The CDR3 DNA reads TGCAGTGCCGGGCGGGGTTACGAGCAGTACTTC.